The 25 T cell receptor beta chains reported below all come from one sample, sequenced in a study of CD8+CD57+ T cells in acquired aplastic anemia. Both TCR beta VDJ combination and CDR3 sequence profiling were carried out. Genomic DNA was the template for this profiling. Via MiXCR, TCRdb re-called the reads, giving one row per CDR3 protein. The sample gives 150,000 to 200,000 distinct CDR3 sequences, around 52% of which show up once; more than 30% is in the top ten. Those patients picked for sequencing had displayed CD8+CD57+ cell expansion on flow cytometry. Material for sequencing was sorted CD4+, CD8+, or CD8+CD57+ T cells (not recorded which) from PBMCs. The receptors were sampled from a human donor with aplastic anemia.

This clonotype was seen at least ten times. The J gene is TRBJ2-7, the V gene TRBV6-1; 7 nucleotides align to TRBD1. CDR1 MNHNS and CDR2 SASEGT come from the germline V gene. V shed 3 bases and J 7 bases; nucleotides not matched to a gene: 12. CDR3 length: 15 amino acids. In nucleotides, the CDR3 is TGTGCCAGCAGTGACTTCGACAGGGCGACGGAGGAGCAGTACTTC. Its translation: CASSDFDRATEEQYF.

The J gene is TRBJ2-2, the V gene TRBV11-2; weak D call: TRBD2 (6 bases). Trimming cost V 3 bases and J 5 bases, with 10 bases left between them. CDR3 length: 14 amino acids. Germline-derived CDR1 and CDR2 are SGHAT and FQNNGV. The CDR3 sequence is CASSFRGTTGELFF. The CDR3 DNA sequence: TGTGCCAGCAGCTTCCGCGGGACGACCGGGGAGCTGTTTTTT. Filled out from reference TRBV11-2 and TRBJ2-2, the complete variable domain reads EAGVAQSPRYKIIEKRQSVAFWCNPISGHATLYWYQQILGQGPKLLIQFQNNGVVDDSQLPKDRFSAERLKGVDSTLKIQPAKLEDSAVYLCASSFRGTTGELFFGEGSRLTVL.

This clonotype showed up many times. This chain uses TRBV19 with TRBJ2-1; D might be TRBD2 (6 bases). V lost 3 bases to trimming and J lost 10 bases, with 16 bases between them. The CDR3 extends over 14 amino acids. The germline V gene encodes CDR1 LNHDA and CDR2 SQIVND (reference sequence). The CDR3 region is CASSMGGAGREQFF. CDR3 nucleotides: TGTGCCAGTAGTATGGGGGGTGCGGGCCGGGAGCAGTTCTTC.

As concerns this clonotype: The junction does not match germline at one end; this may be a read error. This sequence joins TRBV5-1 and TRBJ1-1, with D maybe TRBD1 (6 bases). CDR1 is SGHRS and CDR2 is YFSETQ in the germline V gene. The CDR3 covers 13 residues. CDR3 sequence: CASSEEGGPAAFF. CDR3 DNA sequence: TGTGCCAGCAGTGAAGAGGGGGGTCCGGCAGCTTTCTTT.

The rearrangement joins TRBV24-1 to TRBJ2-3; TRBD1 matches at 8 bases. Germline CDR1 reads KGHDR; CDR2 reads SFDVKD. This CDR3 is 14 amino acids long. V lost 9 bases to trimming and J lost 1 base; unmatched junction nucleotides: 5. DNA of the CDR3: TGTGCCACCGGGGAGACAGGGGGCACAGATACGCAGTATTTT. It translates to CATGETGGTDTQYF.

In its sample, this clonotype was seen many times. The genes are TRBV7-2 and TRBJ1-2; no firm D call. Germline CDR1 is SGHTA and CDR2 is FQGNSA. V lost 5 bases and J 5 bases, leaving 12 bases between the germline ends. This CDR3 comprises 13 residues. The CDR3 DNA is TGTGCCAGCAGCACGACTCGGGGTTATGGCTACACCTTC. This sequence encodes CASSTTRGYGYTF. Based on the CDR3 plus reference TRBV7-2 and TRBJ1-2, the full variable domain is GAGVSQSPSNKVTEKGKDVELRCDPISGHTALYWYRQSLGQGLEFLIYFQGNSAPDKSGLPSDRFSAERTGGSVSTLTIQRTQQEDSAVYLCASSTTRGYGYTFGSGTRLTVV.

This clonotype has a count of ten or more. CDR3 nucleotides: TGTGCCACCAGCACTTCAAGGGACAGGGTAGGGACCGGGGAGCTGTTTTTT. Translated: CATSTSRDRVGTGELFF. V and J are TRBV15 and TRBJ2-2; 9 positions agree with TRBD1. The germline V gene encodes CDR1 LNHNV and CDR2 YYDKDF (reference sequence). The CDR3 consists of 17 residues. The trim removed 4 bases at V and 5 bases at J, leaving 11 bases unmatched.

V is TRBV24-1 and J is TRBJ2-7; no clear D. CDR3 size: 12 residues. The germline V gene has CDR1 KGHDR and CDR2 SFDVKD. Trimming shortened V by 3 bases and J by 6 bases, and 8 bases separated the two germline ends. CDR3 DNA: TGTGCCACCAGTGATGTGACCGGCGAGCAGTACTTC. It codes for CATSDVTGEQYF.

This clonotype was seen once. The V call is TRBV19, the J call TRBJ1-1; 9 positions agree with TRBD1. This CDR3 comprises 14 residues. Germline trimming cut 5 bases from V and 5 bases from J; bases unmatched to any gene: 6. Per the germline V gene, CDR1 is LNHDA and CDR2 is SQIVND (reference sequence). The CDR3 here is CASSSQGAQTEAFF. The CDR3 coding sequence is TGTGCCAGTAGTTCACAGGGGGCGCAGACTGAAGCTTTCTTT.

The CDR3 protein is CASTATRQSWETQYF. CDR3 sequence (DNA): TGTGCCAGCACAGCGACAAGACAATCGTGGGAGACCCAGTACTTC. The chain recombines TRBV2 with TRBJ2-5; D ambiguous. The CDR3 length is 15 residues. Per germline, CDR1 SNHLY and CDR2 FYNNEI. Deletions cut 7 bases from V and 5 bases from J, with 20 bases between.

The CDR3: CSVERESYNEQFF. Here the CDR3 DNA reads TGCAGCGTTGAACGGGAGTCCTACAATGAGCAGTTCTTC. The chain has TRBV29-1 and TRBJ2-1, with D possibly being TRBD2 (6 bases). The V gene lost 2 bases and the J gene lost 1 base, with 6 bases spanning the gap. Germline CDR1 is SQVTM and CDR2 is ANQGSEA. The CDR3 loop spans 13 amino acids.

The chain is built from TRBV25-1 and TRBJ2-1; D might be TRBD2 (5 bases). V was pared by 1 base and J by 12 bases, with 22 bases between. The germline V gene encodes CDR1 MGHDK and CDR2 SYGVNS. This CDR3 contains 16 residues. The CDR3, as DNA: TGTGCCAGCAGTGAATCTAGGACTGATCTCGGCTATGGGCAGTTCTTC. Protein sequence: CASSESRTDLGYGQFF.

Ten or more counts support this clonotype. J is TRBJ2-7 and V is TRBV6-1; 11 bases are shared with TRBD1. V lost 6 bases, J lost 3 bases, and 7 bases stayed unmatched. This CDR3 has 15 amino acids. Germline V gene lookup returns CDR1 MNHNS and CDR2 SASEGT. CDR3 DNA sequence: TGTGCCAGCAGCCCCGGGACAGGGGGGAGCTACGAGCAGTACTTC. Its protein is CASSPGTGGSYEQYF.

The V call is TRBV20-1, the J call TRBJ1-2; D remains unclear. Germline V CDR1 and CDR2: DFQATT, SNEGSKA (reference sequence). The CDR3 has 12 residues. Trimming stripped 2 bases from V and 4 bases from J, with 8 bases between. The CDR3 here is CSARNVPYGYTF. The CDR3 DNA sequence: TGCAGTGCTAGAAACGTCCCCTATGGCTACACCTTC.

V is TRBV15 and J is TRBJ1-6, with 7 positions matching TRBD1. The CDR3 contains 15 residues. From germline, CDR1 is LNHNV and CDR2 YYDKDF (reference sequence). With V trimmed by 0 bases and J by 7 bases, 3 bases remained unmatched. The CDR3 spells CATSRDIQGNSPLHF. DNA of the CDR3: TGTGCCACCAGCAGAGATATACAGGGGAATTCACCCCTCCACTTT.

Written as DNA, the CDR3 is TGTGCCAGCAGTGACGAAGACAGGGATCTGTCGCCCCAGCATTTT. Translation: CASSDEDRDLSPQHF. This chain uses TRBV2 with TRBJ1-5; 7 nucleotides line up with TRBD1. Germline-derived CDR1 and CDR2 are SNHLY and FYNNEI. This CDR3 comprises 15 residues. The V segment lost 3 bases and the J segment 9 bases; nucleotides outside the gene matches: 11.

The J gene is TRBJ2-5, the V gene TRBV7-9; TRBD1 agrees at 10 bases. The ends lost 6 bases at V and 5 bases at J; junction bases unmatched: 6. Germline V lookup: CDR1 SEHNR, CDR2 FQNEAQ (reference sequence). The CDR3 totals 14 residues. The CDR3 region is CASSMGQGSETQYF. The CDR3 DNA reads TGTGCCAGCAGTATGGGACAGGGGAGTGAGACCCAGTACTTC.

The CDR3 here is CASSIRQAEQYF. DNA for the CDR3: TGTGCCAGCAGTATACGACAAGCCGAGCAGTACTTC. This chain connects TRBV2 to TRBJ2-7; D unresolved. Trimming pared 5 bases from V and 6 bases from J, leaving 11 bases between. The germline V gene encodes CDR1 SNHLY and CDR2 FYNNEI. The CDR3 runs 12 residues.

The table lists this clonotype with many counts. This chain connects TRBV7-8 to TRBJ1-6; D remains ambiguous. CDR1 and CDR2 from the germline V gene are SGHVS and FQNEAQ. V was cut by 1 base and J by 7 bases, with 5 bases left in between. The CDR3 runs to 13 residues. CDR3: CASSLDLNSPLHF. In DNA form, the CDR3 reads TGTGCCAGCAGCTTAGACTTAAATTCACCCCTCCACTTT.

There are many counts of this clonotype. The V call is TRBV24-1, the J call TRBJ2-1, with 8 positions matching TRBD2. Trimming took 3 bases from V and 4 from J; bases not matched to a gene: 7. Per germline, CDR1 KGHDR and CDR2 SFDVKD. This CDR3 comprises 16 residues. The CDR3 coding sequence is TGTGCCACCAGTGATCCCTGGGTAGCGGGATACAATGAGCAGTTCTTC. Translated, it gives CATSDPWVAGYNEQFF.

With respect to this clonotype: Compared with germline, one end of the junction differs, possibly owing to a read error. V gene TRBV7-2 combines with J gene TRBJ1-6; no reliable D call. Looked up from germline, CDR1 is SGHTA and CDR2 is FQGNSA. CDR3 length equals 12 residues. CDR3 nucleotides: TGTGCCAGCAGCCTCAGAGATTCACCCCGCCACTTT. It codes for CASSLRDSPRHF.

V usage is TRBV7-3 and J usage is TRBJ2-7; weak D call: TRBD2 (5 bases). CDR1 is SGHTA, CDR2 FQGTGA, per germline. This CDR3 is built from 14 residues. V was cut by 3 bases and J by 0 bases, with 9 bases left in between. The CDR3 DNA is TGTGCCAGCAGCTTGAGCGGTGACTCCTACGAGCAGTACTTC. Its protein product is CASSLSGDSYEQYF.

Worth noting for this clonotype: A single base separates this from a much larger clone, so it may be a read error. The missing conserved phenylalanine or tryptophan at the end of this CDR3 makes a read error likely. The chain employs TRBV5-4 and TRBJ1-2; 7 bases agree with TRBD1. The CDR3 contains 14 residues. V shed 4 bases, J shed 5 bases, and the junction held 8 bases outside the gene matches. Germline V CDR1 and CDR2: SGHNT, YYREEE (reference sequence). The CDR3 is CASSPGTDGYGYTL. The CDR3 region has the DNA TGTGCCAGCAGCCCCGGGACAGATGGATATGGCTACACCCTC.

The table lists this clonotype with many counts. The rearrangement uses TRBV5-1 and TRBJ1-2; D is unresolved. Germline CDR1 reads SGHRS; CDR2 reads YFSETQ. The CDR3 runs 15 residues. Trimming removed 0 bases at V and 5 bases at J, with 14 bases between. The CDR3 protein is CASSLADSSWYGYTF. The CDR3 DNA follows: TGCGCCAGCAGCTTGGCGGACTCCAGCTGGTATGGCTACACCTTC.

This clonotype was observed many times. The CDR3 DNA is TGTGCCAGCAGGACGGGACAGGGGGCAGGGGGTAGAATTGAGACCCAGTACTTC. Amino acids: CASRTGQGAGGRIETQYF. V and J are TRBV12-3 or TRBV12-4 and TRBJ2-5, with 12 bases that match TRBD1. With 6 bases clipped from V and 5 bases from J, the junction kept 16 bases outside the gene matches. CDR3 size: 18 residues.